The 18 T cell receptor beta chains below come from one sample, sequenced in a study of vaccination effects on CD4 cells after COVID-19. Antigen-specific CD4+ T cells were expanded (with viral peptide pools) by the ViraFEST assay ahead of sequencing. Subsequent to a culture period of under twelve days, CD4+ T cells were isolated. BNT162b2 vaccine or mRNA-1273 vaccine was given to participants in two doses. TCRdb's copy holds only in-frame clones and misses some; the assay was immunoSEQ multiplex PCR. The sample records over 50,000 clones, more than 70% being singletons. For these receptors, no antigen is known. This material consisted of CD4+ T cells from PBMCs cultured with HCoV-229E spike peptides, taken after COVID-19 vaccination. These receptors all come from a human donor who received a COVID-19 vaccine.

V gene TRBV7-2 combines with J gene TRBJ2-3; 9 bases fit TRBD2. CDR1 and CDR2 (germline): SGHTA, FQGNSA. The CDR3 covers 16 residues. After removal of 0 bases from V and 1 base from J, the junction contained 2 bases not matched to a gene. The chain's CDR3 is CASSLAASGGTDTQYF. DNA for the CDR3: TGTGCCAGCAGCTTAGCGGCTAGCGGGGGCACAGATACGCAGTATTTT. Full variable domain (rest looked up from reference TRBV7-2 and TRBJ2-3): GAGVSQSPSNKVTEKGKDVELRCDPISGHTALYWYRQSLGQGLEFLIYFQGNSAPDKSGLPSDRFSAERTGGSVSTLTIQRTQQEDSAVYLCASSLAASGGTDTQYFGPGTRLTVL.

This chain joins TRBV24-1 and TRBJ2-3, with a weak D call TRBD2 (5 bases). Trimming stripped 1 base from V and 8 bases from J, with 12 bases between. Per germline, CDR1 KGHDR and CDR2 SFDVKD. This CDR3 comprises 14 residues. CDR3 sequence (DNA): TGTGCCACCAGTGATTTAGGAGCGGCCGCTACGCAGTATTTT. Translating it yields CATSDLGAAATQYF.

The J gene is TRBJ2-5, the V gene TRBV6-2 or TRBV6-3; 10 bases are shared with TRBD2. Germline V gene data show CDR1 as MNHEY and CDR2 as SVGEGT. V lost 2 bases, J lost 3 bases, and 3 bases stayed unmatched. The CDR3 runs 15 residues. CDR3: CASSYQRGGKETQYF. In nucleotides, the CDR3 is TGTGCCAGCAGTTACCAGCGGGGGGGAAAAGAGACCCAGTACTTC.

This chain links TRBV6-5 with TRBJ1-2; D remains ambiguous. Germline CDR1 and CDR2: MNHEY and SVGAGI. The CDR3 spans 15 residues. The germline V and J ends were trimmed by 0 bases and 5 bases, with 13 bases remaining between them. The CDR3 here is CASSYSGGGVYGYTF. The CDR3 DNA sequence: TGTGCCAGCAGTTACTCGGGTGGAGGAGTTTATGGCTACACCTTC.

This chain joins TRBV11-2 and TRBJ1-6; D is unresolved. CDR1 and CDR2 from the germline V gene are SGHAT and FQNNGV. The CDR3 is 14 amino acids. Between the trimmed V and J ends, which lost 3 bases and 4 bases, there was a span of 7 bases. This chain's CDR3 is CASSFNRYNSPLHF. CDR3 sequence (DNA): TGTGCCAGCAGCTTCAATCGGTATAATTCACCCCTCCACTTT.

The J gene is TRBJ2-1, the V gene TRBV7-3, with D possibly matching TRBD1 (5 bases). CDR3 length: 14 amino acids. The V end was cut by 2 bases, the J end by 7 bases, with 12 bases between. CDR1 and CDR2 (germline): SGHTA, FQGTGA. CDR3 in amino acids: CASSLGSGKNEQFF. The CDR3 nucleotides are TGTGCCAGCAGCTTAGGGTCAGGGAAAAATGAGCAGTTCTTC.

This clone has only one observation. This chain joins TRBV12-3 or TRBV12-4 and TRBJ1-2; a possible D gene is TRBD1 (6 bases). The CDR3 runs 13 residues. Trimming took 2 bases from V and 7 from J, leaving 11 bases between them. The CDR3 sequence is CASSLFGGAGYTF. CDR3 bases: TGTGCCAGCAGTTTATTTGGGGGGGCTGGCTACACCTTC.

This chain links TRBV29-1 with TRBJ1-6; a weak D match, TRBD1 (6 bases). V gave up 4 bases and J gave up 6 bases, with 10 bases separating them. From germline, CDR1 is SQVTM and CDR2 ANQGSEA. The CDR3 is 13 residues long. The CDR3 coding sequence is TGCAGCGTTGGGACAGCGACTAATTCACCCCTCCACTTT. It translates to CSVGTATNSPLHF.

Only a few counts were recorded for this clone. The V and J genes are TRBV5-1 and TRBJ2-1; D not certain. This CDR3 contains 15 residues. Trimming shortened V by 3 bases and J by 0 bases, and 10 bases separated the two germline ends. CDR1 is SGHRS and CDR2 is YFSETQ in the germline V gene. The CDR3 coding sequence is TGCGCCAGCAGCTCGGACGCCAGCTCCTACAATGAGCAGTTCTTC. It is translated as CASSSDASSYNEQFF.

The rearrangement joins TRBV9 to TRBJ1-2; 7 positions agree with TRBD1. V trimming: 0 bases; J trimming: 5 bases; junction bases outside the gene matches: 4. Germline V gene data show CDR1 as SGDLS and CDR2 as YYNGEE. The length of the CDR3 is 14 residues. The CDR3: CASSVDHRGYGYTF. CDR3 nucleotides: TGTGCCAGCAGCGTAGACCACAGGGGATATGGCTACACCTTC.

The chain employs TRBV5-4 and TRBJ2-5; 12 bases line up with TRBD1. The CDR3 consists of 16 residues. CDR1 and CDR2 (germline): SGHNT, YYREEE (reference sequence). V trimming: 4 bases; J trimming: 5 bases; junction bases outside the gene matches: 9. The CDR3 coding sequence is TGTGCCAGCAGCGTCCGGGGACAGGGGGCCGGCGAGACCCAGTACTTC. This gives the protein CASSVRGQGAGETQYF.

CDR3 coding DNA: TGTGCCAGCAGACCCAGCGGGGGGGGCAATGAGCAGTTCTTC. Translating it yields CASRPSGGGNEQFF. The chain combines TRBV6-5 with TRBJ2-1; TRBD2 aligns across 10 bases. This CDR3 is 14 amino acids long. Germline values: CDR1 MNHEY, CDR2 SVGAGI. Germline trimming cut 6 bases from V and 6 bases from J; bases unmatched to any gene: 5.

The rearrangement links TRBV10-1 to TRBJ2-1; D unclear. This CDR3 comprises 13 residues. V was cut by 6 bases and J by 8 bases, with 14 bases left in between. CDR1 is WNHNN, CDR2 SYGVQD, per germline (reference sequence). The CDR3 DNA reads TGCGCCAGCAGAGAATCGTTTGGCCATGAGCAGTTCTTC. It is translated as CASRESFGHEQFF.

In this sample, this clone is medium-sized (0.01 to 0.1%). The chain combines TRBV3-1 (or the pseudogene TRBV3-2) with TRBJ1-5; D unresolved. The CDR3 length is 15 residues. Looked up from germline, CDR1 is LGHDT and CDR2 is YNNKEL (reference sequence). Trimming pared 1 base from V and 3 bases from J, leaving 10 bases between. The CDR3 bases are TGTGCCAGCAGCCAAGCTTTGCAGTCCAATCAGCCCCAGCATTTT. It codes for CASSQALQSNQPQHF.

The chain has TRBV9 and TRBJ2-3, with TRBD2 identical over 7 bases. CDR3 length: 16 residues. CDR1 and CDR2 (germline): SGDLS, YYNGEE. Trimming removed 0 bases from V and 0 bases from J; junction bases left unmatched: 4. CDR3 amino acids: CASSVVGGGSTDTQYF. In DNA, the CDR3 is TGTGCCAGCAGCGTAGTTGGCGGGGGAAGCACAGATACGCAGTATTTT.

V gene TRBV9 combines with J gene TRBJ1-6, with unresolved D. Trimming pared 3 bases from V and 8 bases from J, leaving 12 bases between. Germline V gene lookup returns CDR1 SGDLS and CDR2 YYNGEE. The CDR3 runs to 14 residues. The CDR3, as DNA: TGTGCCAGCAGCGAACGGGCCGGGGATTCACCCCTCCACTTT. It translates to CASSERAGDSPLHF.

V and J are TRBV20-1 and TRBJ1-3; D may be TRBD1 (6 bases). The ends were cut back, 3 bases at V and 0 bases at J, with 15 bases in the middle. CDR1 DFQATT and CDR2 SNEGSKA come from the germline V gene (reference sequence). The CDR3 has 16 amino acids. This chain's CDR3 is CSASVLDRSSGNTIYF. In nucleotides, the CDR3 is TGCAGTGCTAGTGTCCTAGACAGGAGCTCTGGAAACACCATATATTTT.

J is TRBJ2-7 and V is TRBV28, with D uncertain. Germline lookup yields CDR1 MDHEN and CDR2 SYDVKM. This CDR3 comprises 11 residues. Trimming pared 8 bases from V and 4 bases from J, leaving 9 bases between. The CDR3: CASGRKYEQYV. In nucleotides, the CDR3 is TGTGCCAGCGGCAGAAAATACGAGCAGTACGTC.